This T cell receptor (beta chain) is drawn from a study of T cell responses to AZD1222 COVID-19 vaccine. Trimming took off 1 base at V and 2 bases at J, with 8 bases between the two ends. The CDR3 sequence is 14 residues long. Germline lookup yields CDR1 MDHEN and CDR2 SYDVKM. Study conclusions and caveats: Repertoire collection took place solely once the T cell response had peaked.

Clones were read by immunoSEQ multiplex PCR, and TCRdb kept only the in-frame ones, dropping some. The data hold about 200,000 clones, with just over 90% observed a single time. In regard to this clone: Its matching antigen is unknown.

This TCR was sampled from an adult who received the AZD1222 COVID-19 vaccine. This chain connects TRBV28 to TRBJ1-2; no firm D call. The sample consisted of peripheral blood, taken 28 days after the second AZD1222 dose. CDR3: CASSLSQANYGYTF. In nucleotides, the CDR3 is TGTGCCAGCAGTTTATCCCAGGCGAACTATGGCTACACCTTC.